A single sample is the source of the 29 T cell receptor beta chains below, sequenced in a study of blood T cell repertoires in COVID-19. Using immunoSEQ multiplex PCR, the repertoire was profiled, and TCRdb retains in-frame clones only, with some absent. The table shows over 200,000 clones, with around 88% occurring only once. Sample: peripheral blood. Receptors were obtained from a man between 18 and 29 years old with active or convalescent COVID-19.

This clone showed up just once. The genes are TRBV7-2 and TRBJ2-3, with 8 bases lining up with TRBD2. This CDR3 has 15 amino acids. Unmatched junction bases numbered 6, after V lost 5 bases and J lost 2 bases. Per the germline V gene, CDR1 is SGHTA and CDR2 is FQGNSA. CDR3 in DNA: TGTGCCAGCAGCCACAGCGGGAGCAACACAGATACGCAGTATTTT. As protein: CASSHSGSNTDTQYF.

The CDR3 DNA reads TGTGCCAGCAGCTTAGGGGACAGGGGGCTTAATCAGCCCCAGCATTTT. Its translation is CASSLGDRGLNQPQHF. The V gene is TRBV7-6, the J gene TRBJ1-5; 12 nucleotides line up with TRBD1. J was trimmed by 4 bases and V by 1 base; bases with no gene match: 2. Germline CDR1 is SGHVS and CDR2 is FNYEAQ. The length of the CDR3 is 16 residues.

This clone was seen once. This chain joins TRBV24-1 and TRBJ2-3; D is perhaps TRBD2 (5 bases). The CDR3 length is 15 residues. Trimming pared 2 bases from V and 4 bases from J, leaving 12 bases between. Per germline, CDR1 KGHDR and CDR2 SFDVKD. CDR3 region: CATSDSSPGSDTQYF. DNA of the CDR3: TGTGCCACCAGTGATTCTTCCCCGGGGTCAGATACGCAGTATTTT.

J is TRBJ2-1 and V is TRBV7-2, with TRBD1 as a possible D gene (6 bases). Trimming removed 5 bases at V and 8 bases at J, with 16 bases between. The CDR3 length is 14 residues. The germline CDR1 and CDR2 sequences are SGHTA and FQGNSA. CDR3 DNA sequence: TGTGCCAGCAGCCCTCCCACAGGGTCCCATGAGCAGTTCTTC. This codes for CASSPPTGSHEQFF.

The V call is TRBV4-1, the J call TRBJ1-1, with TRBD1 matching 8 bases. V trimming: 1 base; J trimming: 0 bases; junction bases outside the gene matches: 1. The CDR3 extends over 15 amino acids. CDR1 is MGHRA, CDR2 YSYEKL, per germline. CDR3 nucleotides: TGCGCCAGCAGCCAAGCGGACAGGGTGAACACTGAAGCTTTCTTT. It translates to CASSQADRVNTEAFF.

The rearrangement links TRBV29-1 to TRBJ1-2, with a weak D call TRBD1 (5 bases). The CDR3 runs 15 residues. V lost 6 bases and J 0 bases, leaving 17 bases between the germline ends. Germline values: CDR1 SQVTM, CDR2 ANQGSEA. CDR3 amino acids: CSVDAGGTSNYGYTF. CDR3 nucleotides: TGCAGCGTAGACGCCGGGGGGACGTCTAACTATGGCTACACCTTC.

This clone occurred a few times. The chain's CDR3 is CATLRGTDTGELFF. DNA of the CDR3: TGTGCCACCTTGAGGGGGACGGACACCGGGGAGCTGTTTTTT. The chain links TRBV10-3 to TRBJ2-2, with D possibly being TRBD1 (6 bases). The CDR3 is 14 residues long. CDR1 ENHRY and CDR2 SYGVKD come from the germline V gene. V gave up 10 bases and J gave up 3 bases, with 15 bases separating them.

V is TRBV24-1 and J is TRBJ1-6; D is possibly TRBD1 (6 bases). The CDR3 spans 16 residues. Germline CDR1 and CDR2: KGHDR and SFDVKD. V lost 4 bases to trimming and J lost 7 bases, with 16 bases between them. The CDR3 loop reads CATSEGAPGPNSPLHF. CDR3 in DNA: TGTGCCACCAGTGAGGGGGCGCCAGGGCCAAATTCACCCCTCCACTTT.

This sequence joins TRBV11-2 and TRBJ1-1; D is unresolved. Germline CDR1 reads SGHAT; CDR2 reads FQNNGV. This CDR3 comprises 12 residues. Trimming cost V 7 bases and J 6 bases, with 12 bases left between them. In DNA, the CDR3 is TGTGCCAGCACCCAATCGAGGGCTGAAGCTTTCTTT. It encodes CASTQSRAEAFF.

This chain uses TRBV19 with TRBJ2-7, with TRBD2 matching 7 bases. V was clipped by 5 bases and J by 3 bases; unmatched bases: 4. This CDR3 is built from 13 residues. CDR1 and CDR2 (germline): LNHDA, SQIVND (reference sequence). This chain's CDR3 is CASSPGGNYEQYF. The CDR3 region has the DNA TGTGCCAGTAGTCCGGGAGGCAACTACGAGCAGTACTTC.

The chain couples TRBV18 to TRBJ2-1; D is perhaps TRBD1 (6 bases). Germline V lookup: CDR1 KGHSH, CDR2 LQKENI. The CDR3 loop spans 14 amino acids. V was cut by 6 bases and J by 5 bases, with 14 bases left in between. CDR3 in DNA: TGTGCCAGCTCCAGGGGATCTGGAAACAATGAGCAGTTCTTC. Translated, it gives CASSRGSGNNEQFF.

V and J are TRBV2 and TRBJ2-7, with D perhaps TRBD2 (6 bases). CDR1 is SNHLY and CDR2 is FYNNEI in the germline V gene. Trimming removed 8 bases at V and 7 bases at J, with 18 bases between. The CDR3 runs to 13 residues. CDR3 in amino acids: CASLREPSDEQYF. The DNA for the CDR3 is TGTGCCAGCCTCCGGGAGCCATCAGATGAGCAGTACTTC.

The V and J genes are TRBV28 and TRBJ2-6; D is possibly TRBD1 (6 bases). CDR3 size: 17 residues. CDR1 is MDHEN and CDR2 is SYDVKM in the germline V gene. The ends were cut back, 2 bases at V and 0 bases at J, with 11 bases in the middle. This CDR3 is CASSLQGPNSGANVLTF. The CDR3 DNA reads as TGTGCCAGCAGTTTACAGGGGCCAAACTCTGGGGCCAACGTCCTGACTTTC.

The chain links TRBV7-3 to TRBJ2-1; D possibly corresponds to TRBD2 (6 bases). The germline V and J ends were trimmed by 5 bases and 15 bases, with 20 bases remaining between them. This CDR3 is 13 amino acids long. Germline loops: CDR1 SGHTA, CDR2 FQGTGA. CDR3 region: CASSPDRGTELFF. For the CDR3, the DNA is TGTGCCAGCAGCCCCGATCGGGGGACGGAGTTGTTCTTC.

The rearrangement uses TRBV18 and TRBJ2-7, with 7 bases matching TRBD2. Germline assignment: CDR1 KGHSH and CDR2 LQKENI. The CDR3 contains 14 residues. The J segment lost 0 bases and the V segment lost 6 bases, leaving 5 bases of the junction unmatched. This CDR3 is CASSTGGGSYEQYF. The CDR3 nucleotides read TGTGCCAGCTCCACGGGGGGTGGCTCCTACGAGCAGTACTTC.

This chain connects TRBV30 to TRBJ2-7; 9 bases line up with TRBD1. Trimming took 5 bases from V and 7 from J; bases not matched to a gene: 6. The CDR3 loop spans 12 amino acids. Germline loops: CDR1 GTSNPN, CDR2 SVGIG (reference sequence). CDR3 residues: CAWRTGGWEQYF. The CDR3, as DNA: TGTGCCTGGCGAACAGGGGGCTGGGAGCAGTACTTC. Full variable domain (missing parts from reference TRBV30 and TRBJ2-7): SQTIHQWPATLVQPVGSPLSLECTVEGTSNPNLYWYRQAAGRGLQLLFYSVGIGQISSEVPQNLSASRPQDRQFILSSKKLLLSDSGFYLCAWRTGGWEQYFGPGTRLTVT.

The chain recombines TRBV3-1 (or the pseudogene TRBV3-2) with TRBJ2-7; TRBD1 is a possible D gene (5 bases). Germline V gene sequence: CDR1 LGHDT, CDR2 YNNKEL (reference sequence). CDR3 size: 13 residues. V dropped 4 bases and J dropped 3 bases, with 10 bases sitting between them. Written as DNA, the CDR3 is TGTGCCAGCAGCCGACAGCAAGGCTACGAGCAGTACTTC. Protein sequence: CASSRQQGYEQYF.

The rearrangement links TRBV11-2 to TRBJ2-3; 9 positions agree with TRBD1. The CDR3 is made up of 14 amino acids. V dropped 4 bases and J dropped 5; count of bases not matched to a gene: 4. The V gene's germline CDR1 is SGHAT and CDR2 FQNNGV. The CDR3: CASSSGQGKDTQYF. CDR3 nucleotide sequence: TGTGCCAGCAGCTCTGGACAGGGGAAAGATACGCAGTATTTT.

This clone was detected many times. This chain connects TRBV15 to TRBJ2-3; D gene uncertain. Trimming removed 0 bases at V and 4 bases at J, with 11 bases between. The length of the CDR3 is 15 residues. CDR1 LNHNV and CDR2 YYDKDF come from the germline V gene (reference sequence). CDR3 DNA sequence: TGTGCCACCAGCAGAGATAATACTGCCCCAGATACGCAGTATTTT. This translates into CATSRDNTAPDTQYF.

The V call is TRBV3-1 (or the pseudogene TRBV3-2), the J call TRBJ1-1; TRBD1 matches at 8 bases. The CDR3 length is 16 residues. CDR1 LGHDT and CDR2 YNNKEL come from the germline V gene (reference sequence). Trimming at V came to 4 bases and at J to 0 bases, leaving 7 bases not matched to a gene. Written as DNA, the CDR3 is TGTGCCAGCAGCCCTCCGGGGACAGGTATGAACACTGAAGCTTTCTTT. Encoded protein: CASSPPGTGMNTEAFF.

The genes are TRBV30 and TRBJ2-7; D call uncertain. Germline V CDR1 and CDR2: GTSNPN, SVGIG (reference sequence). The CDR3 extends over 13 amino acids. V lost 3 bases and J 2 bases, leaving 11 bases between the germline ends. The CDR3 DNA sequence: TGTGCCTGGAGCTCGGTGTCCCCCTACGAGCAGTACTTC. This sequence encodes CAWSSVSPYEQYF.

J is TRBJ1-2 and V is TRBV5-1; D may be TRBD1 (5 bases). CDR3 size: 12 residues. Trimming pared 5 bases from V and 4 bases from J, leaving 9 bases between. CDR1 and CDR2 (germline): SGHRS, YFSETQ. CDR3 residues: CASSQGGYGYTF. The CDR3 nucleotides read TGCGCCAGCAGTCAGGGTGGCTATGGCTACACCTTC.

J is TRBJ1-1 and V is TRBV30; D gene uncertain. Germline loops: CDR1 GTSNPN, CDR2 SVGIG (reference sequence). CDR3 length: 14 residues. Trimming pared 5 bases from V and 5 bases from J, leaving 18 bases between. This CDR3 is CAWGRTAGGTEAFF. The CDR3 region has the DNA TGTGCCTGGGGCCGCACTGCCGGAGGAACTGAAGCTTTCTTT.

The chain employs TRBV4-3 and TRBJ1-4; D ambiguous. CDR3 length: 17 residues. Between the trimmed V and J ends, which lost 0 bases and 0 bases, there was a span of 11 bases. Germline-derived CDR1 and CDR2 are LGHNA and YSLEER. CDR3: CASSQDLSGATNEKLFF. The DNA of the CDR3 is TGCGCCAGCAGCCAAGACCTTTCCGGAGCAACTAATGAAAAACTGTTTTTT.

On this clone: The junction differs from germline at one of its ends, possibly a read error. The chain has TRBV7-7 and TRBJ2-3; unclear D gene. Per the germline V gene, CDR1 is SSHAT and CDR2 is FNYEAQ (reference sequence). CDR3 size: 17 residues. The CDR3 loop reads CASSLAPLGSGTDTQYF. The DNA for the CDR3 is TGTGCTAGCAGCTTAGCCCCACTCGGGTCCGGCACAGATACGCAGTATTTT.

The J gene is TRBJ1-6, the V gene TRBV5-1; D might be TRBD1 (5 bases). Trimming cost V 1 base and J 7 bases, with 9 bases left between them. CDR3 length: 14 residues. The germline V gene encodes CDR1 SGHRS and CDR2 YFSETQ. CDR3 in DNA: TGCGCCAGCAGCTTGCAGGGTCTCAATTCACCCCTCCACTTT. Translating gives CASSLQGLNSPLHF.

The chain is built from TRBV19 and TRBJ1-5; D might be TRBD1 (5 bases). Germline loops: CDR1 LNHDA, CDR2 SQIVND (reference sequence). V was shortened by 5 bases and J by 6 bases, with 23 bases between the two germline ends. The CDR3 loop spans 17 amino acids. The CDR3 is CASSPKGTGSIGQPQHF. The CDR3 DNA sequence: TGTGCCAGTAGTCCAAAGGGAACAGGTTCGATTGGTCAGCCCCAGCATTTT. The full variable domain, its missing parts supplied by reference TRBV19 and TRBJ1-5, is DGGITQSPKYLFRKEGQNVTLSCEQNLNHDAMYWYRQDPGQGLRLIYYSQIVNDFQKGDIAEGYSVSREKKESFPLTVTSAQKNPTAFYLCASSPKGTGSIGQPQHFGDGTRLSIL.

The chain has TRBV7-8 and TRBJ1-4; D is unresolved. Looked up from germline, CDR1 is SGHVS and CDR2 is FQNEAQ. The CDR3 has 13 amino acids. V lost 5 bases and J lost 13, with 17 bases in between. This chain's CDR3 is CASSQDGVARLFF. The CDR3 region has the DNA TGTGCCAGCAGCCAGGACGGGGTGGCTCGACTGTTTTTT.

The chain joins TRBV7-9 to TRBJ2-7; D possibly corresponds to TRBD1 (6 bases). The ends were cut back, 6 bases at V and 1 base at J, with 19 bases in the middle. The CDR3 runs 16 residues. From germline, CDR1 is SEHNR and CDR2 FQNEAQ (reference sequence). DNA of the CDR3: TGTGCCAGCAGTATCGTTTCGGGGACACTTTCCTACGAGCAGTACTTC. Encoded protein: CASSIVSGTLSYEQYF.